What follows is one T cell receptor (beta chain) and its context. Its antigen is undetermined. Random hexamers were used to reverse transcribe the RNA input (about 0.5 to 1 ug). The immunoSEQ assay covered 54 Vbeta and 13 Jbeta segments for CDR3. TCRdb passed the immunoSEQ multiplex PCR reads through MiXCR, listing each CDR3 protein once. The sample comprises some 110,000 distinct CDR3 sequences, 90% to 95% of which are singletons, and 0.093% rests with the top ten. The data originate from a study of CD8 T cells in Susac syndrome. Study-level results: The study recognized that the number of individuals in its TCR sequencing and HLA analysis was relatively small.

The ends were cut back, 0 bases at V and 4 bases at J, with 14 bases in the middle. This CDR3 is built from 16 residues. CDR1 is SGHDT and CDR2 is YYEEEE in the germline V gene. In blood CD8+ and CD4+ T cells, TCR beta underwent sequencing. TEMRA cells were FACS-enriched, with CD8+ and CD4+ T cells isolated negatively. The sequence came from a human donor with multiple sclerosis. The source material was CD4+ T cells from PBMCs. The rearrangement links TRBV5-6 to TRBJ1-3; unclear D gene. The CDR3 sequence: CASSLVTAGKGNTIYF. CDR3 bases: TGTGCCAGCAGCTTGGTTACCGCCGGGAAGGGAAACACCATATATTTT. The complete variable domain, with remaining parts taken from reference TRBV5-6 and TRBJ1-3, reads DAGVTQSPTHLIKTRGQQVTLRCSPKSGHDTVSWYQQALGQGPQFIFQYYEEEERQRGNFPDRFSGHQFPNYSSELNVNALLLGDSALYLCASSLVTAGKGNTIYFGEGSWLTVV.